This TCR beta chain came from a study of CD8+ T cells in alopecia areata. Following extraction, RNA underwent reverse transcription to cDNA, which served as the sequencing template. Sequenced by immunoSEQ multiplex PCR; TCRdb stores in-frame clones only, minus some. The table lists 200,000 to 250,000 clones, around three fifths of them singletons. With respect to this clone: Its matching antigen is unknown.

This CDR3 region has 13 residues. The V gene lost 2 bases and the J gene lost 0 bases, with 5 bases spanning the gap. The germline V gene has CDR1 SGHVS and CDR2 FNYEAQ. General observations from the study: Higher clonality and more expanded CD8+ clones appeared in lesional than normal scalp.

The chain joins TRBV7-6 to TRBJ2-7; D is unresolved. The source is a human donor in good health. Sequencing was done on a sample of CD8+ T cells sorted from blood. This CDR3 is CASSLSVSYEQYF. In nucleotides, the CDR3 is TGTGCCAGCAGCTTATCCGTCTCCTACGAGCAGTACTTC.